These 15 T cell receptor beta chains were all obtained from the same sample, sequenced in a study of technical replicates of blood from a few donors. Some clones are missing from TCRdb's copy, which holds only in-frame ones; the method was immunoSEQ multiplex PCR. The sample contains roughly 68,000 clones, 91% of which appear only once. The sequenced sample was PBMCs. These receptors were obtained from a human donor in good health. Some clones in this sample may be carry-over from other donors' samples.

The chain couples TRBV2 to TRBJ1-1; D possibly corresponds to TRBD1 (5 bases). In germline, CDR1 is SNHLY, CDR2 FYNNEI. This CDR3 contains 13 residues. V was trimmed by 6 bases and J by 3 bases, leaving 11 bases between them. CDR3 bases: TGTGCCAGCAGGAAAACGGGGGACACTGAAGCTTTCTTT. It specifies CASRKTGDTEAFF.

The chain has TRBV21-1 and TRBJ2-7; TRBD1 is taken as the D call from the table, unchecked against the DNA. TRBV21-1 has pseudogene status. This CDR3 contains 13 residues. The CDR3 loop is CASSKNGAYEQYF. In DNA, the CDR3 is TGTGCCAGCAGCAAAAATGGGGCGTACGAGCAGTACTTC.

V usage is TRBV19 and J usage is TRBJ2-7, with 10 bases aligning to TRBD2. The germline V gene has CDR1 LNHDA and CDR2 SQIVND (reference sequence). V dropped 6 bases and J dropped 4; count of bases not matched to a gene: 9. This CDR3 has 15 amino acids. The CDR3 spells CASRQAGGNTYEQYF. CDR3 DNA: TGTGCCAGTAGACAAGCGGGGGGGAATACTTACGAGCAGTACTTC.

This chain joins TRBV5-8 and TRBJ1-1, with no clear D. V was cut by 0 bases and J by 6 bases, with 12 bases left in between. The CDR3 is 14 amino acids. Per germline, CDR1 SGHTS and CDR2 YDEGEE. CDR3 sequence reads: CASSLADWVAEAFF. Here the CDR3 DNA reads TGTGCCAGCAGCTTGGCCGACTGGGTCGCTGAAGCTTTCTTT.

This sequence joins TRBV6-1 and TRBJ1-6, with 9 bases matching TRBD1. Unmatched junction bases numbered 10, after V lost 4 bases and J lost 6 bases. Germline V CDR1 and CDR2: MNHNS, SASEGT. The CDR3 has 17 residues. CDR3 nucleotides: TGTGCCAGCAGTGGGGGGGACAGGGCCTTGAGTAATTCACCCCTCCACTTT. As protein: CASSGGDRALSNSPLHF.

The chain carries TRBV7-6 and TRBJ2-7; 11 nucleotides align to TRBD1. With 2 bases clipped from V and 6 bases from J, the junction kept 3 bases outside the gene matches. The V gene's germline CDR1 is SGHVS and CDR2 FNYEAQ. The CDR3 loop spans 14 amino acids. This CDR3 is CASSLWGTGGEQYF. The CDR3 DNA follows: TGTGCCAGCAGCTTATGGGGGACAGGGGGCGAGCAGTACTTC.

In this sample, this clone turned up once. The rearrangement uses TRBV27 and TRBJ1-5; D is unresolved. V lost 3 bases, J lost 0 bases, and 18 bases lay in between. Looked up from germline, CDR1 is MNHEY and CDR2 is SMNVEV (reference sequence). This CDR3 has 18 amino acids. CDR3 in amino acids: CASSFGGGRSPSNQPQHF. CDR3 bases: TGTGCCAGCAGTTTCGGAGGAGGGAGATCCCCTAGCAATCAGCCCCAGCATTTT.

The chain links TRBV7-9 to TRBJ1-1; 7 bases fit TRBD1. The length of the CDR3 is 14 residues. The germline CDR1 and CDR2 sequences are SEHNR and FQNEAQ (reference sequence). J was trimmed by 1 base and V by 5 bases; bases with no gene match: 4. For the CDR3, the DNA is TGTGCCAGCAGCCCGGGACAGCGGAACACTGAAGCTTTCTTT. It translates to CASSPGQRNTEAFF.

The V and J genes are TRBV5-1 and TRBJ2-7; 11 positions match TRBD1. The ends lost 7 bases at V and 2 bases at J; junction bases unmatched: 5. Looked up from germline, CDR1 is SGHRS and CDR2 is YFSETQ. This CDR3 spans 14 amino acids. The CDR3 protein is CASGQGAFTYEQYF. In DNA form, the CDR3 reads TGCGCCAGCGGACAGGGGGCTTTTACCTACGAGCAGTACTTC.

The chain uses TRBV18 and TRBJ2-1; weak D call: TRBD2 (6 bases). There are 15 residues in the CDR3. Germline CDR1 reads KGHSH; CDR2 reads LQKENI. V lost 4 bases, J lost 9 bases, and 19 bases lay in between. The CDR3, as DNA: TGTGCCAGCTCACGCCTAGCGTTAGGTATGGGTGAGCAGTTCTTC. This translates into CASSRLALGMGEQFF.

The chain joins TRBV7-2 to TRBJ2-5; 8 bases are a match to TRBD1. The CDR3 runs to 14 residues. Germline CDR1 and CDR2: SGHTA and FQGNSA. The V and J ends lost 5 bases and 5 bases, in that order; junction bases with no gene match: 7. The CDR3 bases are TGTGCCAGCAGCGTGGACAGGGCCGCCGAGACCCAGTACTTC. Translation gives CASSVDRAAETQYF.

As DNA, the CDR3 is TGTGCCATCGAGGACTACGAGCAGTACTTC. As protein: CAIEDYEQYF. This rearrangement joins TRBV6-1 to TRBJ2-7, with D unclear. The length of the CDR3 is 10 residues. CDR1 is MNHNS and CDR2 is SASEGT in the germline V gene. With 10 bases removed from V and 3 bases from J, the gap between germline ends came to 7 bases.

This clone was picked up one time. This sequence joins TRBV2 and TRBJ1-4; a weak D match, TRBD1 (5 bases). Trimming left V 4 bases short and J 4 bases short, with 10 bases between. Germline CDR1 SNHLY, CDR2 FYNNEI. This CDR3 spans 14 amino acids. CDR3 amino acids: CASSVHRYNEKLFF. For the CDR3, the DNA is TGTGCCAGCAGTGTCCACAGGTATAATGAAAAACTGTTTTTT.

In nucleotides, the CDR3 is TGTGCCAGCAGTGATCAGGGGAACACTGAAGCTTTCTTT. Its translation: CASSDQGNTEAFF. The chain carries TRBV6-1 and TRBJ1-1; D perhaps matches TRBD1 (5 bases). Germline CDR1 is MNHNS and CDR2 is SASEGT. V lost 3 bases and J 1 base, leaving 6 bases between the germline ends. The CDR3 spans 13 residues.

The chain employs TRBV5-1 and TRBJ1-6, with 9 bases fitting TRBD1. Germline values: CDR1 SGHRS, CDR2 YFSETQ. This CDR3 region has 20 residues. Trimming at V came to 1 base and at J to 0 bases, leaving 11 bases not matched to a gene. The CDR3 loop reads CASSLWGQGTTSSYNSPLHF. The CDR3 bases are TGCGCCAGCAGCTTGTGGGGACAGGGAACAACAAGCTCCTATAATTCACCCCTCCACTTT.